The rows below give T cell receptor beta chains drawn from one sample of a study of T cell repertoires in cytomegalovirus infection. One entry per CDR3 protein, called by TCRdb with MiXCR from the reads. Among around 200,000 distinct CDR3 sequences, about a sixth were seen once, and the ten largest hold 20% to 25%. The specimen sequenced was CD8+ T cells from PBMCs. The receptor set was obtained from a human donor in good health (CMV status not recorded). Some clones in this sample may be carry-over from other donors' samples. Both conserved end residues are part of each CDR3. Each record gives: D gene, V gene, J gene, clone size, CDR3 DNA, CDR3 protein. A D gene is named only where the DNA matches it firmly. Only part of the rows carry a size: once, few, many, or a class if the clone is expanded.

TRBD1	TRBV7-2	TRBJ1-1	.	TGTGCCAGCAGTCCTCCGGGACAGTCCATGAACACTGAAGCTTTCTTT	CASSPPGQSMNTEAFF
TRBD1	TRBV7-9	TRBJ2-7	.	TGTGCCAGCAGCCTGACAGGGTCACCCTACGAGCAGTACTTC	CASSLTGSPYEQYF
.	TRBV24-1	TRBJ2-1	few	TGTGCCACCGAGGGGGAAGGGTCCATGGGCCATGAGCAGTTCTTC	CATEGEGSMGHEQFF
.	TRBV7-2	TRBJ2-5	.	TGTGCCAGTACTCTAGTAGGGGAGACCCAAGAGACCCAGTACTTC	CASTLVGETQETQYF
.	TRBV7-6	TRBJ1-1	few	TGTGCCAGCAGCCCCCCGACAGTGAACACTGAAGCTTTCTTT	CASSPPTVNTEAFF
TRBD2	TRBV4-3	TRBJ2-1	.	TGCGCCAGCAGCCCCATCGTAGCGGGGAAGCAGTTCTTC	CASSPIVAGKQFF
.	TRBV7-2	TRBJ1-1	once	TGTGCCAGCAGCTTATATGTCCTGAACACTGAAGCTTTCTTT	CASSLYVLNTEAFF
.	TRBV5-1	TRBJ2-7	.	TGCGCCAGGAAGCTGGGGGGGGCCCCGGTAGGAGAGCAGTACTTC	CARKLGGAPVGEQYF
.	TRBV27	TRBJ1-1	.	TGTGCCAGCAGCCCGGGGGGAGTGGGAGAAGCTTTCTTT	CASSPGGVGEAFF
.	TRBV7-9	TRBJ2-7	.	TGTGCCAGCAGCCGCGGGGTTACCTACGAGCAGTACTTC	CASSRGVTYEQYF
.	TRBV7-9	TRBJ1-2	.	TGTGCCAGCAGCTCTATGGACAGATCTAACTATGGCTACACCTTC	CASSSMDRSNYGYTF
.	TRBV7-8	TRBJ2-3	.	TGTGCCAGCAGGACACTGCGCACAGATACGCAGTATTTT	CASRTLRTDTQYF
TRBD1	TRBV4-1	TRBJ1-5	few	TGCGCCAGCAGCCAAGAACAGGGGAATCAGCCCCAGCATTTT	CASSQEQGNQPQHF
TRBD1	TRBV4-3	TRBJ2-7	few	TGCGCCAGCAGCCAAGGCTTGCCCGAGACAGGGATCTCCTACGAGCAGTACTTC	CASSQGLPETGISYEQYF
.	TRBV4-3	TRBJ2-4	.	TGCGCCAGCAGCCAAGATCGGGAATGGGCCAAAAACATTCAGTACTTC	CASSQDREWAKNIQYF
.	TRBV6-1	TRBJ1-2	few	TGTGCCAGTATCGAGAACGAGGGGATTTGGTATGGCTACACCTTC	CASIENEGIWYGYTF
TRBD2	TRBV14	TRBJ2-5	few	TGTGCCAGCAGCCCCTCGCGGGGGAAAAATCACCAAGAGACCCAGTACTTC	CASSPSRGKNHQETQYF
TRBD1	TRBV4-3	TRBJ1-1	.	TGCGCCAGCAGCGGACCGCCCCTCAGGGGGCCGAACACTGAAGCTTTCTTT	CASSGPPLRGPNTEAFF
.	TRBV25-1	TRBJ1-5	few	TGTGCCAGCAGTGAATCTATTGACAATCAGCCCCAGCATTTT	CASSESIDNQPQHF
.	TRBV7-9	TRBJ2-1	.	TGTGCCAGCAGCCTGACTCCGAGCTCCTACAATGAGCAGTTCTTC	CASSLTPSSYNEQFF
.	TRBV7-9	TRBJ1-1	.	TGTGCCAGCAGCACGGACCTGTTTGAAGCTTTCTTT	CASSTDLFEAFF
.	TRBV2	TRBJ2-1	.	TGTGCCAGCAGTGAATCAGGGGTCTCCTACAATGAGCAGTTCTTC	CASSESGVSYNEQFF
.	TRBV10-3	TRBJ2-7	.	TGTGCCATCACTGAGTCCGATACGGCCTCCTACGAGCAGTACTTC	CAITESDTASYEQYF
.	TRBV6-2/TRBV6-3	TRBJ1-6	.	TGTGCCAGCAGTGGCGGAAATTCACCCCTCCACTTT	CASSGGNSPLHF
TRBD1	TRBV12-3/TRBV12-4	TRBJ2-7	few	TGTGCCAGCAGTCCCACAGGGGAGAGCTCCTACGAGCAGTACTTC	CASSPTGESSYEQYF
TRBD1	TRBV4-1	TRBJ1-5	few	TGCGCCAGCAGCCAAGGTCCTACAGGGGGCGGCCAGCCCCAGCATTTT	CASSQGPTGGGQPQHF
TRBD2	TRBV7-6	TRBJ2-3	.	TGTGCCAGCAGCCCCAAACGGCGGGGGGGCACAGATACGCAGTATTTT	CASSPKRRGGTDTQYF
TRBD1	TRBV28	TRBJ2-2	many	TGTGCCAGCCTCGTCACCCCCCACGACAGGGCCAACACCGGGGAGCTGTTTTTT	CASLVTPHDRANTGELFF
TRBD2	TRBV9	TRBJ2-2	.	TGTGCCAGCAGCTCCCATAGGACTAGCGCCGCGAACACCGGGGAGCTGTTTTTT	CASSSHRTSAANTGELFF
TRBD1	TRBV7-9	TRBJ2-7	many	TGTGCCAGCAGCCCGGGACAGGGGGCCTCCTACGAGCAGTACTTC	CASSPGQGASYEQYF
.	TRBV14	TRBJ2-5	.	TGTGCCAGCAGCCAAGCAAGGGGCAAAGAGACCCAGTACTTC	CASSQARGKETQYF
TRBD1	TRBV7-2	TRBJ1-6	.	TGTGCCAGCAGCTTAGAACAGGGGCGGCCCTATAATTCACCCCTCCACTTT	CASSLEQGRPYNSPLHF
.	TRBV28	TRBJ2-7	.	TGTGCCAGCAACCCCCGTAGCTCCTACGAGCAGTACTTC	CASNPRSSYEQYF
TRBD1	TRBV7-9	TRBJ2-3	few	TGTGCCAGCAGCTTAGAAGCCAGGGGGTTGGCAGATACGCAGTATTTT	CASSLEARGLADTQYF
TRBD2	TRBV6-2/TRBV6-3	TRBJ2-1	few	TGTGCCAGCAGTTCCGGGACTAGCGGCAACAATGAGCAGTTCTTC	CASSSGTSGNNEQFF
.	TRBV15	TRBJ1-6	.	TGTGCCACCAGCAGAGACCGGAGCTCCTATAATTCACCCCTCCACTTT	CATSRDRSSYNSPLHF
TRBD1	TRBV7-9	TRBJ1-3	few	TGTGCCAGCAGCCCGAGGGACAGGGGCTCTGGAAACACCATATATTTT	CASSPRDRGSGNTIYF
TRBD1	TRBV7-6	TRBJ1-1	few	TGTGCCAGCAGCGGTGGGACAGGGAACACTGAAGCTTTCTTT	CASSGGTGNTEAFF
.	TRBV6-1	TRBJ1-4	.	TGTGCCAGCCTGAGACGGACTAATGAAAAACTGTTTTTT	CASLRRTNEKLFF
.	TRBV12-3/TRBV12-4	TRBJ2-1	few	TGTGCCAGCAGTTCGTCCGGACGCTACAATGAGCAGTTCTTC	CASSSSGRYNEQFF
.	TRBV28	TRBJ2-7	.	TGTGCCAGCACCCTTTTCAACGAGCAGTACTTC	CASTLFNEQYF
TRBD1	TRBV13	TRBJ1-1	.	TGTGCCAGCAGCCGACAGGGGGATGAAGCTTTCTTT	CASSRQGDEAFF
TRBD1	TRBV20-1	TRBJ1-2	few	TGCAGTGCGCGGACAGGGGAGGGCTACACCTTC	CSARTGEGYTF
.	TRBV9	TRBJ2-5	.	TGTGCCAGCAGCGTAACCGGCCAAGAGACCCAGTACTTC	CASSVTGQETQYF
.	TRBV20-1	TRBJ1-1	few	TGCAGTGCTACACAGGGTAAGGGGAACACTGAAGCTTTCTTT	CSATQGKGNTEAFF